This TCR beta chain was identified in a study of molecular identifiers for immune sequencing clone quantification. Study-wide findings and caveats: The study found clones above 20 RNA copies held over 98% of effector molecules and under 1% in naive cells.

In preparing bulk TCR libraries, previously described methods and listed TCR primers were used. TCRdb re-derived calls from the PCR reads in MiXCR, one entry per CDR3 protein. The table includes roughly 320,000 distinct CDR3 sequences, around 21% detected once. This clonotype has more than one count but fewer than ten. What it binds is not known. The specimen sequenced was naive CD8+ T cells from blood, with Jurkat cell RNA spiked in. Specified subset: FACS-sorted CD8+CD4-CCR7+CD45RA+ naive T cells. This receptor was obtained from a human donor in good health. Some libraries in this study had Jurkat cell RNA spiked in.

The CDR3 loop is CASSQDWTSQPQHF. The CDR3, as DNA: TGTGCCAGCAGTCAAGACTGGACTAGCCAGCCCCAGCATTTT. The chain links TRBV2 to TRBJ1-5; D unresolved. Germline CDR1 is SNHLY and CDR2 is FYNNEI. V dropped 5 bases and J dropped 7 bases, with 15 bases sitting between them. CDR3 length: 14 residues.